The 31 T cell receptor beta chains below all came from one sample that was sequenced in a study of Graves' ophthalmopathy and Graves' hyperthyroidism. Amplified material comprised TCR beta CDR3 regions derived from RNA transcripts. A first-round RT-PCR used HTBI primers, followed by a second-round multiplex PCR. TCRdb ran MiXCR on the multiplex PCR reads and lists one entry per CDR3 protein. The table shows around 670,000 distinct CDR3 sequences, with around 40% occurring only once. Sequenced input: peripheral blood. The receptors were sampled from an adult man with Graves' ophthalmopathy.

This clonotype was seen a handful of times. This rearrangement joins TRBV7-9 to TRBJ2-2; 7 bases agree with TRBD2. With 5 bases clipped from V and 6 bases from J, the junction kept 6 bases outside the gene matches. The CDR3 loop spans 14 amino acids. Germline loops: CDR1 SEHNR, CDR2 FQNEAQ (reference sequence). CDR3 protein: CASSQEAGAGELFF. CDR3 sequence (DNA): TGTGCCAGCAGCCAAGAGGCGGGGGCCGGGGAGCTGTTTTTT.

Ten or more counts support this clonotype. The gene calls are TRBV29-1 and TRBJ2-5; D is perhaps TRBD1 (5 bases). From germline, CDR1 is SQVTM and CDR2 ANQGSEA. V was cut by 4 bases and J by 1 base, with 13 bases left in between. The CDR3 consists of 14 residues. The CDR3 loop is CSVVGRALQETQYF. Here the CDR3 DNA reads TGCAGCGTTGTTGGCAGGGCGCTCCAAGAGACCCAGTACTTC.

This clonotype was counted at least ten times. This rearrangement joins TRBV7-8 to TRBJ2-5; D is tentatively TRBD1 or TRBD2 (5 bases each). This CDR3 has 15 residues. CDR1 SGHVS and CDR2 FQNEAQ come from the germline V gene. The germline V and J ends were trimmed by 3 bases and 5 bases, with 16 bases remaining between them. CDR3 sequence reads: CASSLGVSLEETQYF. The DNA for the CDR3 is TGTGCCAGCAGCTTGGGGGTGAGCCTTGAGGAGACCCAGTACTTC.

A few counts support this clonotype. The genes are TRBV7-2 and TRBJ1-1; TRBD1 might be the D (6 bases). Deletions cut 8 bases from V and 1 base from J, with 17 bases between. The CDR3 length is 15 residues. Germline V gene data show CDR1 as SGHTA and CDR2 as FQGNSA. The DNA for the CDR3 is TGTGCCAGCGTAGCGAGGGCAGGGGAGAACACTGAAGCTTTCTTT. This codes for CASVARAGENTEAFF.

This clonotype has a count of ten or more. The chain employs TRBV9 and TRBJ1-5; D remains unclear. The CDR3 is made up of 13 amino acids. V was cut by 3 bases and J by 7 bases, with 11 bases left in between. Looked up from germline, CDR1 is SGDLS and CDR2 is YYNGEE. CDR3 sequence (DNA): TGTGCCAGCAGCGCTAACGATGGACAGCCCCAGCATTTT. Translation gives CASSANDGQPQHF.

With respect to this clonotype: At one of its ends the junction is not consistent with the germline gene, which may arise from a read error. The chain couples TRBV10-2 to TRBJ2-7, with TRBD1 identical over 7 bases. The germline CDR1 and CDR2 sequences are WSHSY and SAAADI. The CDR3 contains 14 residues. The CDR3 loop is CASSYRDSDYEQYF. Here the CDR3 DNA reads TGTGCCAGCAGTTACCGGGACAGTGACTACGAGCAGTACTTC.

For the CDR3, the DNA is TGTGCCAGCAGCTTGCTCTCCGGGGGAGGCGAGACCCAGTACTTC. Protein sequence: CASSLLSGGGETQYF. V is TRBV5-4 and J is TRBJ2-5; TRBD2 might be the D (6 bases). The V gene lost 1 base and the J gene lost 5 bases, with 15 bases spanning the gap. There are 15 residues in the CDR3. CDR1 is SGHNT, CDR2 YYREEE, per germline (reference sequence).

A note on this clonotype: Compared with germline, one end of the junction differs, possibly owing to a read error. The genes are TRBV2 and TRBJ2-6; 9 bases agree with TRBD2. Germline loops: CDR1 SNHLY, CDR2 FYNNEI. CDR3 length: 19 amino acids. CDR3 protein: CASSQEGRLAASGANVLTF. Written as DNA, the CDR3 is TGCGCCAGCAGCCAAGAGGGTAGACTAGCGGCCTCTGGGGCCAACGTCCTGACTTTC.

This clonotype has just a few counts. V is TRBV2 and J is TRBJ1-4, with D unclear. V was pared by 11 bases and J by 7 bases, with 17 bases between. CDR1 and CDR2 from the germline V gene are SNHLY and FYNNEI. CDR3 size: 13 residues. The CDR3 protein is CAHKGYRFEKLFF. The CDR3 coding sequence is TGTGCCCACAAGGGTTATCGTTTTGAAAAACTGTTTTTT.

V is TRBV6-1 and J is TRBJ2-7; tentative D call: TRBD2 (5 bases). The V and J ends lost 7 bases and 0 bases respectively, with 19 bases between them. Germline loops: CDR1 MNHNS, CDR2 SASEGT. The CDR3 totals 16 residues. The CDR3 bases are TGTGCCAGCATCCTATCAAGGGAGTCAAGCTCCTACGAGCAGTACTTC. Encoded protein: CASILSRESSSYEQYF.

CDR3 loop: CSARAGLAGFGELFF. The CDR3 bases are TGCAGTGCTAGAGCGGGACTAGCGGGTTTCGGGGAGCTGTTTTTT. The genes are TRBV20-1 and TRBJ2-2; 12 nucleotides agree with TRBD2. Trimming removed 1 base from V and 7 bases from J; junction bases left unmatched: 4. Germline V gene data show CDR1 as DFQATT and CDR2 as SNEGSKA (reference sequence). The CDR3 is 15 residues long.

This clonotype has more than one count but fewer than ten. The chain couples TRBV20-1 to TRBJ2-7; D remains ambiguous. CDR1 and CDR2 from the germline V gene are DFQATT and SNEGSKA (reference sequence). V lost 1 base and J lost 2, with 6 bases in between. The CDR3 length is 12 residues. In DNA, the CDR3 is TGCAGTGCTAGAGGCACAGCCTACGAGCAGTACTTC. This translates into CSARGTAYEQYF.

This chain joins TRBV19 and TRBJ1-1, with D possibly TRBD1 on 6 matching bases. Trimming stripped 10 bases from V and 0 bases from J, with 12 bases between. This CDR3 has 13 residues. Germline V gene lookup returns CDR1 LNHDA and CDR2 SQIVND (reference sequence). The CDR3 here is CATRTGMNTEAFF. The CDR3 DNA reads as TGTGCCACCCGAACAGGGATGAACACTGAAGCTTTCTTT.

This clonotype was seen repeatedly, ten times or more. The CDR3, as DNA: TGCAGTGTCGGGGACAGGGTCTATGGCTACACCTTC. Residues: CSVGDRVYGYTF. J is TRBJ1-2 and V is TRBV20-1, with TRBD1 identical over 9 bases. V lost 7 bases, J lost 4 bases, and 4 bases stayed unmatched. The V gene's germline CDR1 is DFQATT and CDR2 SNEGSKA (reference sequence). The CDR3 has 12 amino acids.

This clonotype was counted only a few times. The rearrangement joins TRBV7-9 to TRBJ2-2; possibly TRBD2 for D (6 bases). This CDR3 has 14 residues. V gave up 5 bases and J gave up 3 bases, with 10 bases separating them. CDR1 and CDR2 from the germline V gene are SEHNR and FQNEAQ (reference sequence). The CDR3 nucleotides read TGTGCCAGCAGCGCCCGACTAGACACCGGGGAGCTGTTTTTT. This codes for CASSARLDTGELFF.

The chain carries TRBV4-3 and TRBJ1-1; D might be TRBD1 (6 bases). This CDR3 contains 17 residues. Trimming pared 2 bases from V and 1 base from J, leaving 17 bases between. Germline assignment: CDR1 LGHNA and CDR2 YSLEER. The CDR3 is CASSQTTTGLQNTEAFF. CDR3 sequence (DNA): TGCGCCAGCAGCCAAACTACGACAGGTTTGCAGAACACTGAAGCTTTCTTT.

The rearrangement joins TRBV5-1 to TRBJ2-7; the match to TRBD2 covers 8 bases. The CDR3 has 15 residues. V shed 0 bases, J shed 4 bases, and the junction held 6 bases outside the gene matches. Germline V gives CDR1 SGHRS, CDR2 YFSETQ. CDR3 region: CASSLGPGGVYEQYF. Written as DNA, the CDR3 is TGCGCCAGCAGCTTGGGACCGGGAGGGGTTTACGAGCAGTACTTC.

The V gene is TRBV7-9, the J gene TRBJ1-1, with TRBD1 as a possible D gene (5 bases). The CDR3 is 13 residues long. CDR1 and CDR2 (germline): SEHNR, FQNEAQ (reference sequence). Trimming left V 5 bases short and J 1 base short, with 8 bases between. CDR3 nucleotide sequence: TGTGCCAGCAGCGGGGGTTCGAACACTGAAGCTTTCTTT. This encodes CASSGGSNTEAFF.

The chain links TRBV25-1 to TRBJ2-2; 8 nucleotides match TRBD2. The CDR3 runs to 13 residues. In germline, CDR1 is MGHDK, CDR2 SYGVNS. The J segment lost 6 bases and the V segment lost 9 bases, leaving 6 bases of the junction unmatched. The DNA for the CDR3 is TGTGCCAGTCGTAGCGGGGAGGCCGGGGAGCTGTTTTTT. Translation: CASRSGEAGELFF.

The rearrangement links TRBV2 to TRBJ1-6; tentative D call: TRBD1 (6 bases). V shed 5 bases and J shed 7 bases, with 21 bases lying between them. The CDR3 length is 17 residues. Germline CDR1 reads SNHLY; CDR2 reads FYNNEI. Here the CDR3 reads CASSYSTHSGENSPLHF. CDR3 DNA sequence: TGTGCCAGCAGTTACTCGACTCACTCAGGGGAGAATTCACCCCTCCACTTT.

As for this clonotype: The junction and the germline gene differ at one end; a read error may be behind it. The J gene is TRBJ2-6, the V gene TRBV10-3, with D unresolved. The CDR3 loop spans 13 amino acids. In germline, CDR1 is ENHRY, CDR2 SYGVKD. CDR3: CASSGSWANVLTF. In DNA form, the CDR3 reads TGTGCCAGCAGTGGTTCGTGGGCCAACGTCCTGACTTTC.

This rearrangement joins TRBV7-2 to TRBJ2-2; 13 positions match TRBD2. The CDR3 is 19 amino acids. The germline gives CDR1 SGHTA, CDR2 FQGNSA. V lost 2 bases, J lost 0 bases, and 6 bases stayed unmatched. CDR3 protein: CASSLRLAGGLSNTGELFF. The CDR3 DNA reads TGTGCCAGCAGCTTAAGACTAGCGGGGGGCCTTTCGAACACCGGGGAGCTGTTTTTT.

V gene TRBV12-3 or TRBV12-4 combines with J gene TRBJ1-1; TRBD1 matches at 7 bases. The CDR3 has 16 amino acids. J lost 0 bases, V lost 2 bases, and 6 bases had no gene match. The DNA of the CDR3 is TGTGCCAGCAGTTTATACGGGACAGTCCTGAACACTGAAGCTTTCTTT. Translating gives CASSLYGTVLNTEAFF.

The chain couples TRBV20-1 to TRBJ2-5; 9 bases agree with TRBD2. Germline values: CDR1 DFQATT, CDR2 SNEGSKA (reference sequence). V shed 2 bases, J shed 5 bases, and the junction held 6 bases outside the gene matches. This CDR3 region has 14 residues. This CDR3 is CSARHSSGDETQYF. The CDR3 DNA reads TGCAGTGCTAGACACTCTAGCGGGGATGAGACCCAGTACTTC.

The rearrangement joins TRBV19 to TRBJ1-2, with TRBD1 matching 8 bases. The CDR3 loop spans 15 amino acids. Germline lookup yields CDR1 LNHDA and CDR2 SQIVND (reference sequence). V was clipped by 6 bases and J by 4 bases; unmatched bases: 10. DNA of the CDR3: TGTGCCAGTAGGGCAGCGGCAGGGGGCAGCTATGGCTACACCTTC. Translation: CASRAAAGGSYGYTF.

This clonotype was counted between two and nine times. This chain links TRBV2 with TRBJ2-7; TRBD2 aligns across 9 bases. Matching the DNA end better, TRBJ2-5 makes the J call doubtful. The CDR3 covers 17 residues. CDR1 SNHLY and CDR2 FYNNEI come from the germline V gene. The CDR3 DNA reads TGTGCCAGCAGCCAAGTATTAGCGGGAGACCTCCAAGAGACCCAGTACTTC. It is translated as CASSQVLAGDLQETQYF.

The V gene is TRBV5-1, the J gene TRBJ1-2; D is unresolved. V lost 0 bases and J 0 bases, leaving 6 bases between the germline ends. Looked up from germline, CDR1 is SGHRS and CDR2 is YFSETQ. The CDR3 has 14 amino acids. CDR3 amino acids: CASSLDVANYGYTF. The CDR3 DNA reads as TGCGCCAGCAGCTTGGACGTCGCTAACTATGGCTACACCTTC.

The V and J genes are TRBV7-9 and TRBJ2-7, with D perhaps matching TRBD1 (6 bases). CDR1 is SEHNR and CDR2 is FQNEAQ in the germline V gene (reference sequence). Trimming took off 1 base at V and 2 bases at J, with 12 bases between the two ends. CDR3 length: 15 residues. CDR3 nucleotide sequence: TGTGCCAGCAGCTTAGGTGCAGGGGCAACCTACGAGCAGTACTTC. Amino acids: CASSLGAGATYEQYF.

This clonotype turned up a few times. The chain's CDR3 is CSARGGGDQPQHF. In DNA form, the CDR3 reads TGCAGTGCTAGGGGCGGGGGAGATCAGCCCCAGCATTTT. The chain carries TRBV20-1 and TRBJ1-5, with D possibly being TRBD1 (5 bases). CDR1 and CDR2 from the germline V gene are DFQATT and SNEGSKA (reference sequence). V shed 3 bases and J shed 5 bases, with 11 bases lying between them. This CDR3 has 13 amino acids.

Here the CDR3 reads CASSQEAASGNTIYF. The CDR3 bases are TGTGCCAGCAGCCAAGAGGCAGCCTCTGGAAACACCATATATTTT. The rearrangement joins TRBV4-2 to TRBJ1-3; unclear D gene. Germline-derived CDR1 and CDR2 are LGHNA and YNFKEQ. This CDR3 region has 15 residues. The V end lost 0 bases, the J end lost 0 bases, and 6 bases lay between the germline ends.

The chain uses TRBV10-3 and TRBJ1-5; TRBD1 is a possible D gene (5 bases). Trimming removed 3 bases at V and 7 bases at J, with 13 bases between. The length of the CDR3 is 14 residues. Germline V gene sequence: CDR1 ENHRY, CDR2 SYGVKD. The CDR3 loop is CAISDEGVRQPQHF. The CDR3 DNA sequence: TGTGCCATCAGTGACGAAGGGGTCAGACAGCCCCAGCATTTT.